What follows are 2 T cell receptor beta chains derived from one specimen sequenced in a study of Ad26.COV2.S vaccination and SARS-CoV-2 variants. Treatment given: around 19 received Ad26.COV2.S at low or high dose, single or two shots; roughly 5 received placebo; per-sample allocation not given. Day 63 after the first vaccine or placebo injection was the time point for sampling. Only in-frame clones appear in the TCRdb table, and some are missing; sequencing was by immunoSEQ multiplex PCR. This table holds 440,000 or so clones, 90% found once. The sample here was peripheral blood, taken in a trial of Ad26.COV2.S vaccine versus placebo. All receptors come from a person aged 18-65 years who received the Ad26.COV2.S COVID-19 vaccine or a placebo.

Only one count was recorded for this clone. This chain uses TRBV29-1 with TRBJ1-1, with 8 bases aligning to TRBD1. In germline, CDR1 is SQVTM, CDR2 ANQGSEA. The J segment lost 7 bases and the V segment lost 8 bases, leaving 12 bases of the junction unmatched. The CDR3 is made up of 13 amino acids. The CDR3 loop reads CSSKTGEFGEAFF. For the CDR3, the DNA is TGCAGCTCAAAGACAGGGGAATTCGGTGAAGCTTTCTTT.

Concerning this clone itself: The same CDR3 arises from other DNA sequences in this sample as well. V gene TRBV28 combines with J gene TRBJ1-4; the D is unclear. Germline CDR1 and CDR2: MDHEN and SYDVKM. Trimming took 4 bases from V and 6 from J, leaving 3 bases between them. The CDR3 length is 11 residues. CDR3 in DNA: TGTGCCAGCAGTTCAGATGAAAAACTGTTTTTT. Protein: CASSSDEKLFF. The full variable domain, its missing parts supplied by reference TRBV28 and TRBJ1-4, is DVKVTQSSRYLVKRTGEKVFLECVQDMDHENMFWYRQDPGLGLRLIYFSYDVKMKEKGDIPEGYSVSREKKERFSLILESASTNQTSMYLCASSSDEKLFFGSGTQLSVL.